The 2 T cell receptor beta chains reported below all come from one sample, sequenced in a study of T cell responses to AZD1222 COVID-19 vaccine. The data were produced by immunoSEQ multiplex PCR, yet TCRdb's version contains in-frame clones alone and is incomplete. The table lists tens of thousands of clones, 80% to 90% of them singletons. Specimen: peripheral blood, collected 28 days after the second AZD1222 dose. Source of these receptors: an adult who received the AZD1222 COVID-19 vaccine.

V is TRBV18 and J is TRBJ1-5; D is undetermined. The V end lost 3 bases, the J end lost 3 bases, and 9 bases lay between the germline ends. This CDR3 contains 14 residues. CDR1 is KGHSH, CDR2 LQKENI, per germline. The CDR3 loop is CASSPDVTNQPQHF. CDR3 sequence (DNA): TGTGCCAGCTCACCTGACGTAACCAATCAGCCCCAGCATTTT.

The chain links TRBV6-5 to TRBJ1-2; perhaps TRBD1 as D (6 bases). CDR1 and CDR2 (germline): MNHEY, SVGAGI. The CDR3 runs 15 residues. Trimming removed 10 bases from V and 0 bases from J, with 18 bases in between. CDR3 nucleotide sequence: TGTGCCACCTTTCCTTTTCAGGGGACTAACTATGGCTACACCTTC. Translation gives CATFPFQGTNYGYTF.